Each of the 25 T cell receptor beta chains below was sequenced from the same sample in a study of blood T cell repertoires in COVID-19. Assay used: immunoSEQ multiplex PCR; TCRdb lists only in-frame clones, some missing. The profile shows roughly 200,000 clones, over 75% of them singletons. The sample consisted of peripheral blood. The receptors stem from a man in his 70s with active or convalescent COVID-19.

V is TRBV5-6 and J is TRBJ1-1; TRBD1 matches at 8 bases. V dropped 4 bases and J dropped 10; count of bases not matched to a gene: 9. The CDR3 sequence is 13 residues long. Germline CDR1 is SGHDT and CDR2 is YYEEEE. This CDR3 reads CASSRDRRQVAFF. DNA for the CDR3: TGTGCCAGCAGCAGGGACAGGCGCCAAGTAGCTTTCTTT.

The J gene is TRBJ2-3, the V gene TRBV9, with D possibly being TRBD2 (6 bases). Trimming cost V 4 bases and J 1 base, with 13 bases left between them. The CDR3 covers 15 residues. Germline-derived CDR1 and CDR2 are SGDLS and YYNGEE. The CDR3 DNA reads as TGTGCCAGCAGCATTAGCGGCCAAGGCACAGATACGCAGTATTTT. This codes for CASSISGQGTDTQYF.

This clone was counted between two and nine times. V is TRBV6-2 or TRBV6-3 and J is TRBJ1-5, with D unresolved. There are 14 residues in the CDR3. V gave up 0 bases and J gave up 9 bases, with 12 bases separating them. Germline lookup yields CDR1 MNHEY and CDR2 SVGEGT. The CDR3 here is CASSYSSGPGPQHF. In DNA, the CDR3 is TGTGCCAGCAGTTACTCGTCGGGTCCGGGGCCCCAGCATTTT.

CDR3 loop: CASSVGGLAGEVGELFF. CDR3 coding DNA: TGTGCCAGCAGCGTTGGGGGTCTAGCGGGAGAGGTCGGGGAGCTGTTTTTT. The J gene is TRBJ2-2, the V gene TRBV9; 10 bases agree with TRBD2. Germline V gene sequence: CDR1 SGDLS, CDR2 YYNGEE. The J segment lost 7 bases and the V segment lost 2 bases, leaving 11 bases of the junction unmatched. This CDR3 spans 17 amino acids. Full variable domain (remainder filled in from reference TRBV9 and TRBJ2-2): DSGVTQTPKHLITATGQRVTLRCSPRSGDLSVYWYQQSLDQGLQFLIQYYNGEERAKGNILERFSAQQFPDLHSELNLSSLELGDSALYFCASSVGGLAGEVGELFFGEGSRLTVL.

The chain employs TRBV15 and TRBJ2-2, with 7 bases lining up with TRBD1. The CDR3 contains 14 residues. Germline-derived CDR1 and CDR2 are LNHNV and YYDKDF (reference sequence). The V and J ends lost 5 bases and 5 bases, in that order; junction bases with no gene match: 5. The CDR3 spells CATSRQGSTGELFF. The CDR3 bases are TGTGCCACCAGCCGACAGGGTTCTACCGGGGAGCTGTTTTTT.

The gene calls are TRBV6-5 and TRBJ2-6; D unclear. V dropped 8 bases and J dropped 2 bases, with 4 bases sitting between them. The V gene's germline CDR1 is MNHEY and CDR2 SVGAGI. The CDR3 contains 12 residues. CDR3 loop: CASSTGANVLTF. DNA of the CDR3: TGTGCCAGCTCCACTGGGGCCAACGTCCTGACTTTC.

This chain links TRBV18 with TRBJ2-7; a weak D match, TRBD2 (5 bases). Germline loops: CDR1 KGHSH, CDR2 LQKENI. The CDR3 loop spans 14 amino acids. The V gene lost 3 bases and the J gene lost 2 bases, with 11 bases spanning the gap. In DNA, the CDR3 is TGTGCCAGCTCACCGACACGGGAAACCTACGAGCAGTACTTC. Amino acid sequence: CASSPTRETYEQYF.

This clone was observed a handful of times. V gene TRBV12-3 or TRBV12-4 combines with J gene TRBJ1-2; no reliable D call. The CDR3 runs 13 residues. With 5 bases removed from V and 8 bases from J, the gap between germline ends came to 15 bases. In DNA form, the CDR3 reads TGTGCCAGCAGTCCCGGGGTCACCATCGGCTACACCTTC. As protein: CASSPGVTIGYTF.

This chain connects TRBV5-1 to TRBJ2-1; 10 nucleotides line up with TRBD2. The CDR3 is 16 residues long. Trimming removed 0 bases from V and 8 bases from J; junction bases left unmatched: 8. In germline, CDR1 is SGHRS, CDR2 YFSETQ. CDR3 region: CASSLAVLAGTDEQFF. The CDR3, as DNA: TGCGCCAGCAGCTTGGCCGTACTAGCGGGAACAGATGAGCAGTTCTTC.

The table lists this clone with a count of one. The chain has TRBV7-5 and TRBJ2-4; TRBD1 is the table's D call, not checked against the DNA. TRBV7-5 is a listed pseudogene. The CDR3 has 16 residues. The DNA for the CDR3 is TGTGCCAGAAGCTGGACAGGGGGCTGGTCCAAAAACATTCAGTACTTC. This translates into CARSWTGGWSKNIQYF.

V usage is TRBV2 and J usage is TRBJ2-5; 8 nucleotides match TRBD2. The J segment lost 5 bases and the V segment lost 6 bases, leaving 11 bases of the junction unmatched. Germline V gives CDR1 SNHLY, CDR2 FYNNEI. CDR3 length: 15 residues. CDR3 sequence reads: CASSGDGGRTETQYF. The CDR3 DNA is TGTGCCAGCAGCGGAGATGGCGGGAGGACGGAGACCCAGTACTTC.

This chain connects TRBV2 to TRBJ2-3, with 12 bases matching TRBD2. V was clipped by 2 bases and J by 1 base; unmatched bases: 10. The CDR3 loop spans 19 amino acids. CDR1 and CDR2 (germline): SNHLY, FYNNEI. The DNA for the CDR3 is TGTGCCAGCAGTGAAATCGGAGCTAGCGGGGGGGCCGGCACAGATACGCAGTATTTT. As protein: CASSEIGASGGAGTDTQYF.

In its sample, this clone was seen once. V usage is TRBV5-1 and J usage is TRBJ2-5; weak D call: TRBD2 (6 bases). V lost 7 bases and J 5 bases, leaving 9 bases between the germline ends. Germline loops: CDR1 SGHRS, CDR2 YFSETQ. This CDR3 comprises 11 residues. The CDR3 reads CASVAGETQYF. CDR3 coding DNA: TGCGCCAGCGTCGCGGGGGAGACCCAGTACTTC. Full variable domain (remainder filled in from reference TRBV5-1 and TRBJ2-5): KAGVTQTPRYLIKTRGQQVTLSCSPISGHRSVSWYQQTPGQGLQFLFEYFSETQRNKGNFPGRFSGRQFSNSRSEMNVSTLELGDSALYLCASVAGETQYFGPGTRLLVL.

The rearrangement joins TRBV5-1 to TRBJ1-4; the D gene is possibly TRBD1 (6 bases). This CDR3 comprises 14 residues. V was pared by 4 bases and J by 6 bases, with 13 bases between. Germline values: CDR1 SGHRS, CDR2 YFSETQ. The CDR3 loop is CASSRATGDEKLFF. The CDR3 DNA follows: TGCGCCAGCAGCAGAGCGACAGGAGATGAAAAACTGTTTTTT.

The genes are TRBV19 and TRBJ1-2; 8 bases align to TRBD1. The CDR3 has 15 amino acids. Per the germline V gene, CDR1 is LNHDA and CDR2 is SQIVND (reference sequence). J gave up 5 bases and V 4 bases, and 9 bases lay outside the gene matches. CDR3 amino acids: CASSTDRVFGYGYTF. In nucleotides, the CDR3 is TGTGCCAGTAGTACGGACAGGGTTTTCGGTTATGGCTACACCTTC.

This clone was observed once. For the CDR3, the DNA is TGTGCCAGCACTAGCCCCCCTCCCGGGACCGGGGAGCTGTTTTTT. Translation gives CASTSPPPGTGELFF. The chain employs TRBV2 and TRBJ2-2, with a tentative D call TRBD2 (5 bases). CDR3 length: 15 amino acids. Deletions cut 7 bases from V and 5 bases from J, with 17 bases between. Germline V gene data show CDR1 as SNHLY and CDR2 as FYNNEI.

In this sample, this clone turned up a few times. The CDR3 DNA sequence: TGCAGCGTTGAGGGGGCCAGGGGGGAAAAACTGTTTTTT. Translated, it gives CSVEGARGEKLFF. The chain has TRBV29-1 and TRBJ1-4; 7 nucleotides line up with TRBD1. The trim removed 3 bases at V and 8 bases at J, leaving 6 bases unmatched. Germline CDR1 and CDR2: SQVTM and ANQGSEA. The CDR3 has 13 amino acids.

This chain connects TRBV19 to TRBJ2-1; 9 nucleotides match TRBD1. This CDR3 has 14 residues. The V gene's germline CDR1 is LNHDA and CDR2 SQIVND (reference sequence). With V trimmed by 6 bases and J by 9 bases, 9 bases remained unmatched. CDR3 nucleotides: TGTGCCAGTAGCCCGGGACAGGGCAGCGGTGAGCAGTTCTTC. As protein: CASSPGQGSGEQFF.

V is TRBV6-5 and J is TRBJ2-5; D gene unclear. CDR3 length: 14 residues. V was shortened by 4 bases and J by 5 bases, with 14 bases between the two germline ends. Germline V lookup: CDR1 MNHEY, CDR2 SVGAGI. CDR3 loop: CASSFLKALETQYF. CDR3 nucleotides: TGTGCCAGCAGTTTCCTCAAAGCGCTGGAGACCCAGTACTTC.

J is TRBJ2-7 and V is TRBV7-6, with 9 bases that match TRBD1. This CDR3 contains 14 residues. V trimming: 1 base; J trimming: 3 bases; junction bases outside the gene matches: 1. In germline, CDR1 is SGHVS, CDR2 FNYEAQ. The CDR3: CASSLEDRGYEQYF. The CDR3 coding sequence is TGTGCCAGCAGCTTAGAGGACAGGGGCTACGAGCAGTACTTC.

This chain connects TRBV29-1 to TRBJ2-5; 7 nucleotides align to TRBD2. Germline V gives CDR1 SQVTM, CDR2 ANQGSEA. With V trimmed by 4 bases and J by 1 base, 9 bases remained unmatched. The length of the CDR3 is 15 residues. CDR3 coding DNA: TGCAGCGTTGGTTTTCTAGCGGAACGCCAAGAGACCCAGTACTTC. Protein sequence: CSVGFLAERQETQYF.

This rearrangement joins TRBV10-3 to TRBJ1-6; D is perhaps TRBD1 (5 bases). Germline V CDR1 and CDR2: ENHRY, SYGVKD. V shed 3 bases and J shed 3 bases, with 12 bases lying between them. This CDR3 region has 16 residues. The CDR3 reads CAISDWGSHYNSPLHF. In DNA form, the CDR3 reads TGTGCCATCAGTGATTGGGGCAGCCACTATAATTCACCCCTCCACTTT.

The chain joins TRBV3-1 (or the pseudogene TRBV3-2) to TRBJ1-2, with a possible D match to TRBD1 (5 bases). CDR3 length: 14 amino acids. The ends were cut back, 1 base at V and 3 bases at J, with 9 bases in the middle. Germline V gives CDR1 LGHDT, CDR2 YNNKEL (reference sequence). Here the CDR3 reads CASSQGAGDYGYTF. CDR3 coding DNA: TGTGCCAGCAGCCAAGGGGCGGGGGACTATGGCTACACCTTC.

This clone was seen more than once but under ten times. This rearrangement joins TRBV7-2 to TRBJ1-3; no definite D call. This CDR3 region has 15 residues. CDR1 and CDR2 (germline): SGHTA, FQGNSA. Trimming took 5 bases from V and 0 from J, leaving 11 bases between them. CDR3 DNA: TGTGCCAGCAGCATCGGACTGAACTCTGGAAACACCATATATTTT. This codes for CASSIGLNSGNTIYF.

This chain joins TRBV7-8 and TRBJ2-4; D remains unclear. CDR3 length equals 14 residues. CDR1 SGHVS and CDR2 FQNEAQ come from the germline V gene. The ends were cut back, 5 bases at V and 0 bases at J, with 8 bases in the middle. The CDR3 DNA reads as TGTGCCAGCAGCCCGTCCAGAGCCAAAAACATTCAGTACTTC. As protein: CASSPSRAKNIQYF.